This T cell receptor beta chain was sequenced for a study of vaccination effects on CD4 cells after COVID-19. Data came from immunoSEQ multiplex PCR; TCRdb stores just in-frame clones and leaves some out. Altogether 65,000 to 95,000 clones are present, about three quarters being singletons, with the ten largest covering around 1.1%. V lost 0 bases, J lost 0 bases, and 18 bases lay in between. CDR3 length: 18 residues. Germline V gene sequence: CDR1 MGHRA, CDR2 YSYEKL. Details on this clone: The antigen is undetermined.

Expansion with viral peptide pools was applied to antigen-specific CD4+ T cells by the ViraFEST assay prior to sequencing. Isolation of CD4+ T cells took place after approximately 10 days of culture. Each participant received a vaccine that was either BNT162b2 or mRNA-1273, given as two doses. On days 3 and 7, fresh IL-2 medium replaced half the medium. V usage is TRBV4-1 and J usage is TRBJ2-7; D may correspond to TRBD1 or TRBD2 (5 bases each). This specimen was CD4+ T cells from PBMCs cultured with HCoV-OC43 spike peptides, taken after COVID-19 vaccination. Subset indicated: HCoV-OC43 spike overlapping peptide pool stimulation. The receptor comes from a human donor who received a COVID-19 vaccine. The CDR3 is CASSQDAWGRDISYEQYV. The CDR3 DNA reads TGCGCCAGCAGCCAAGATGCATGGGGACGGGATATCTCCTACGAGCAGTACGTC.